A selection of T cell receptor beta chains follows, all from one sample in a study of blood T cell repertoires in COVID-19. Clones were read by immunoSEQ multiplex PCR, and TCRdb kept only the in-frame ones, dropping some. This table holds some 260,000 clones, 80% to 90% found once. The specimen was peripheral blood. The receptor set was obtained from an elderly man with acute or convalescent COVID-19. The CDR3 runs from the conserved cysteine through the conserved F or W. Fields, in order: J gene, clone size, V gene, D gene, CDR3 DNA, CDR3 protein. A D gene is named only where the DNA matches it firmly. Some rows mark clone size as missing; the rest say once, few, many or name a class of expanded clone.

TRBJ2-1 | . | TRBV19 | TRBD1 | TGTGCCAGTAATATGGGACAGGCATACAATGAGCAGTTCTTC | CASNMGQAYNEQFF
TRBJ1-1 | . | TRBV4-2 | . | TGTGCCAGCAGCGGCATGATCGCGGGGGGGAACACTGAAGCTTTCTTT | CASSGMIAGGNTEAFF
TRBJ2-4 | once | TRBV5-6 | TRBD1 | TGTGCCAGCAGCAAGACGGGACAGAAAAACATTCAGTACTTC | CASSKTGQKNIQYF
TRBJ2-2 | . | TRBV24-1 | TRBD2 | TGTGCCACCAGTGGGACTAGCGGGAGGGCCATTTTCGGCACCGGGGAGCTGTTTTTT | CATSGTSGRAIFGTGELFF
TRBJ2-4 | . | TRBV27 | TRBD1 | TGTGCCAGCAGTGGGACAGACCCAGCCAAAAACATTCAGTACTTC | CASSGTDPAKNIQYF
TRBJ2-3 | . | TRBV7-2 | TRBD2 | TGTGCCAGCAGCTTCCAGACTAGCAACCCAGATACGCAGTATTTT | CASSFQTSNPDTQYF
TRBJ1-5 | few | TRBV16 | . | TGTGCCAGCAGCCAGGGGCGGAGCAATCAGCCCCAGCATTTT | CASSQGRSNQPQHF
TRBJ1-2 | once | TRBV15 | . | TGTGCCACCAGCAGAGATCGAGGGCAGGACTCTAGCTACACCTTC | CATSRDRGQDSSYTF
TRBJ2-5 | . | TRBV15 | . | TGTGCCACCAGCAGAGAAGGCGGGTTTCGGGCGACCCAGTACTTC | CATSREGGFRATQYF
TRBJ2-3 | . | TRBV11-2 | . | TGTGCCAGCACCTCCGGTTCCCTTTCCCGGACAGATACGCAGTATTTT | CASTSGSLSRTDTQYF
TRBJ2-1 | . | TRBV24-1 | . | TGTGCCACCTCCGGGACAGGGTACATAGCGGGAGTAGGTGAGCAGTTCTTC | CATSGTGYIAGVGEQFF
TRBJ2-2 | . | TRBV5-1 | . | TGCGCCAGCGAGCCCTCCGGGCAGGGGCTCGGGGGGGAGCTGTTTTTT | CASEPSGQGLGGELFF
TRBJ2-7 | once | TRBV7-2 | . | TGTGCCAGCAGCCTTACCGGGACACGGAGCGGCGAGCAGTACTTC | CASSLTGTRSGEQYF
TRBJ2-1 | . | TRBV10-3 | TRBD1 | TGTGCCATCAGCGCAGGACAGGAGGCCTACAATGAGCAGTTCTTC | CAISAGQEAYNEQFF
TRBJ1-5 | . | TRBV7-2 | TRBD1 | TGTGCCAGCAGCTTGGGACAGCATCGCAATCAGCCCCAGCATTTT | CASSLGQHRNQPQHF
TRBJ1-1 | . | TRBV6-4 | . | TGTGCCAGCAGTGAAACAGACGGTGCCACTGAAGCTTTCTTT | CASSETDGATEAFF
TRBJ1-2 | . | TRBV7-9 | . | TGTGCCAGCAGCCCCGACAGTTTCTATGGCTACACCTTC | CASSPDSFYGYTF
TRBJ1-2 | . | TRBV7-9 | TRBD1 | TGTGCCAGCGGGGACAGATTGAACTATGGCTACACCTTC | CASGDRLNYGYTF